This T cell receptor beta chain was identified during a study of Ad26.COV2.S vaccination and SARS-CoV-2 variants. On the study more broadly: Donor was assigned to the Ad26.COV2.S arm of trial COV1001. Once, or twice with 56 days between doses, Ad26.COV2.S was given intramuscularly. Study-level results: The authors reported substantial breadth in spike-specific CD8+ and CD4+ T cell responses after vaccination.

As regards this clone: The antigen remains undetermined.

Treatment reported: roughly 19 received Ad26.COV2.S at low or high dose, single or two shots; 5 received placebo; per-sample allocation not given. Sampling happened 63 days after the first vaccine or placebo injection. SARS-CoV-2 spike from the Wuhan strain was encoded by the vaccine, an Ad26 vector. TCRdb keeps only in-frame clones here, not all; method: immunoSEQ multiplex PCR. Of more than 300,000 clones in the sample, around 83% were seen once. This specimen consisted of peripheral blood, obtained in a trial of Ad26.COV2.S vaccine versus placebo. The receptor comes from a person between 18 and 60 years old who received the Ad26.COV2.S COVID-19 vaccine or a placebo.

This chain's CDR3 is CASSYFHKGQGPEAFF. CDR3 DNA sequence: TGTGCCAGCAGTTACTTCCACAAAGGCCAGGGCCCTGAAGCTTTCTTT. The rearrangement links TRBV6-2 or TRBV6-3 to TRBJ1-1, with D possibly being TRBD1 (5 bases). Per germline, CDR1 MNHEY and CDR2 SVGEGT. The CDR3 extends over 16 amino acids. Between the trimmed V and J ends, which lost 1 base and 6 bases, there was a span of 18 bases.